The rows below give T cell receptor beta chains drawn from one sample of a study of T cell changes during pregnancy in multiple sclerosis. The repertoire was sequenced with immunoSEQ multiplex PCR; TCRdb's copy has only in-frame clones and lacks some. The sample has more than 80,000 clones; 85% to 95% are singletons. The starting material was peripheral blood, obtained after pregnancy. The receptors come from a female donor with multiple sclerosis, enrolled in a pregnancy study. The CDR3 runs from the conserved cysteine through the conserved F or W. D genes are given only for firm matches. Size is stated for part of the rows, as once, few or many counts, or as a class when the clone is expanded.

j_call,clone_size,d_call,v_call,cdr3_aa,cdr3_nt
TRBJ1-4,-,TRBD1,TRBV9,CASSVGDRVEIYEKLFF,TGTGCCAGCAGCGTAGGGGACAGGGTTGAGATTTATGAAAAACTGTTTTTT
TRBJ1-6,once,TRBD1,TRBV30,CAWSVDRDNSPLHF,TGTGCCTGGAGTGTAGACAGGGATAATTCACCCCTCCACTTT
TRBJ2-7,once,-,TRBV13,CASSLSYRSYEQYF,TGTGCCAGCAGCTTATCGTACAGGTCCTACGAGCAGTACTTC
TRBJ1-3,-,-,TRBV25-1,CASRGLDTIYF,TGTGCCAGCAGGGGACTAGACACCATATATTTT
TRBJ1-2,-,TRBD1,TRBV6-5,CASSFAGTGAGYTF,TGTGCCAGCAGTTTTGCCGGGACAGGGGCTGGCTACACCTTC
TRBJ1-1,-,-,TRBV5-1,CASSLDGRPNTEAFF,TGCGCCAGCAGCTTGGATGGCAGGCCCAACACTGAAGCTTTCTTT
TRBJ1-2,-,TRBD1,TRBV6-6,CASSLTTGQHGYTF,TGTGCCAGCAGTTTAACGACAGGGCAGCATGGCTACACCTTC
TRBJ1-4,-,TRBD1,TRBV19,CASSIQGDTTNEKLFF,TGTGCCAGTAGTATCCAGGGGGATACAACTAATGAAAAACTGTTTTTT
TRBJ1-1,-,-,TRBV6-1,CASSELRATEAFF,TGTGCCAGCAGTGAACTCAGGGCAACTGAAGCTTTCTTT
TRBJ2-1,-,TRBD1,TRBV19,CASHPRDRGYNEQFF,TGTGCCAGTCACCCCCGGGACAGGGGCTACAATGAGCAGTTCTTC
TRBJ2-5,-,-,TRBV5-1,CASSPEGETQYF,TGCGCCAGCAGCCCGGAGGGGGAGACCCAGTACTTC
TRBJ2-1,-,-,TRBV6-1,CASSDGGASNEQFF,TGTGCCAGCAGTGACGGGGGAGCCTCCAATGAGCAGTTCTTC
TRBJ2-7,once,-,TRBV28,CASSPLGRYEQYF,TGTGCCAGCAGCCCTCTGGGGCGCTACGAGCAGTACTTC
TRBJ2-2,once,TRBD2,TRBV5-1,CASSISGSVTGELFF,TGCGCCAGCAGCATTAGCGGGAGTGTCACCGGGGAGCTGTTTTTT
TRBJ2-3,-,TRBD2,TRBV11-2,CASSLRLAGTQYF,TGTGCCAGCAGCTTGCGACTAGCGGGGACGCAGTATTTT
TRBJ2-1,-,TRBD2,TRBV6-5,CASSSGTSDEQFF,TGTGCCAGTTCATCCGGGACTAGCGATGAGCAGTTCTTC